One and the same sample provided the 3 T cell receptor beta chains below, sequenced in a study of control samples from healthy donors and cancer patients. Sequenced by immunoSEQ multiplex PCR; TCRdb stores in-frame clones only, minus some. Here the sample spans about 130,000 clones, roughly 92% being singletons. The specimen sequenced was PBMCs. These receptors all come from an elderly man with head and neck cancer.

This chain joins TRBV6-6 and TRBJ1-5; D gene ambiguous. Trimming pared 2 bases from V and 6 bases from J, leaving 14 bases between. The CDR3 spans 15 residues. Germline values: CDR1 MNHNY, CDR2 SVGAGI (reference sequence). CDR3 protein: CASSYGPSVSQPQHF. The CDR3 DNA is TGTGCCAGCAGTTACGGGCCGTCCGTCAGTCAGCCCCAGCATTTT.

The V gene is TRBV5-4, the J gene TRBJ2-1; D possibly uses TRBD1 or TRBD2 (5 bases each). CDR3 length equals 12 residues. CDR1 and CDR2 (germline): SGHNT, YYREEE (reference sequence). Deletions cut 3 bases from V and 10 bases from J, with 11 bases between. CDR3 region: CASSSTGGEQFF. CDR3 DNA: TGTGCCAGCAGCTCTACAGGAGGAGAGCAGTTCTTC.

The chain has TRBV5-5 and TRBJ1-1; 7 nucleotides match TRBD1. This CDR3 has 19 residues. Germline trimming cut 2 bases from V and 4 bases from J; bases unmatched to any gene: 20. Germline CDR1 SGHKS, CDR2 YYEKEE (reference sequence). The chain's CDR3 is CASSFVLTGRAGRGTEAFF. In nucleotides, the CDR3 is TGTGCCAGCAGCTTCGTCCTGACAGGGCGCGCGGGTAGGGGCACTGAAGCTTTCTTT.